Reported below is one TCR beta chain. The data were taken from a study of blood T cell repertoires in COVID-19. Whole-study context: Sample material is recorded as cDNA or gDNA derived from T cells, B-cell-depleted T cells, or PBMCs.

Symptom resolution, clearance, or two negative PCRs marked donors in Cohort 3 as recovered. Assay: immunoSEQ multiplex PCR; the TCRdb copy retains only in-frame clones and omits some. The sample carries hundreds of thousands of clones, 85% to 90% recorded once. The CDR3 consists of 15 residues. The V gene end was trimmed by 4 bases and the J gene end by 4 bases; junction bases not matched to a gene: 7. From germline, CDR1 is LGHNA and CDR2 YSLEER. Sequencing input: PBMCs or T cells enriched from blood (not recorded which). The sequence was obtained from a young man who had recovered from COVID-19. J is TRBJ1-1 and V is TRBV4-3, with 9 bases aligning to TRBD1. In DNA, the CDR3 is TGCGCCAGCAGCCTTAACAGGGGGCAAATCACTGAAGCTTTCTTT. It yields the protein CASSLNRGQITEAFF.